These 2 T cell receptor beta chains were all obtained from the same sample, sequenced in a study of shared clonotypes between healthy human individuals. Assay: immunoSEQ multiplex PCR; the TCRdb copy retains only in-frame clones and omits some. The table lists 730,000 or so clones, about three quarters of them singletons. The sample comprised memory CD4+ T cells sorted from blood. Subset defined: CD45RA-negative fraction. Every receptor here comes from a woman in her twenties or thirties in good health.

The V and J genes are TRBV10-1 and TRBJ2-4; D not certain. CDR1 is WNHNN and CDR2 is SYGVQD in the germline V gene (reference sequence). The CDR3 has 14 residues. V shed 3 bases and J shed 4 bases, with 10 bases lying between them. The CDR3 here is CASSDDGGKNIQYF. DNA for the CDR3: TGCGCCAGCAGTGATGACGGTGGGAAAAACATTCAGTACTTC.

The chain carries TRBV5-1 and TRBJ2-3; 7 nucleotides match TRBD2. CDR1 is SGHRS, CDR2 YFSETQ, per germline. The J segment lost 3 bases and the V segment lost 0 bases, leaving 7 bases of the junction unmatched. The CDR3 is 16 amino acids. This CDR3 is CASSLAKTSITDTQYF. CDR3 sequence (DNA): TGCGCCAGCAGCTTGGCCAAGACTAGCATTACAGATACGCAGTATTTT.